These T cell receptor beta chains were read from a single sample in a study of OX40 agonist ivuxolimab in advanced cancers. Sequenced by immunoSEQ multiplex PCR; TCRdb stores in-frame clones only, minus some. This sample carries 60,000 to 75,000 clones, 84% of them seen once, and the ten largest clones take about 7.4%. This specimen was CD4+ or CD8+ T cells sorted from blood, taken in a trial of the OX40 agonist ivuxolimab. Source of these receptors: an adult with an advanced solid tumor such as melanoma, head and neck, liver or kidney cancer. CDR3s include the opening cysteine and the closing phenylalanine or tryptophan. The D gene is left open where the match is weak. Size is omitted from some rows. Given values are once, few, many or a class for expanded clones.

d_call,clone_size,v_call,j_call,cdr3_aa,cdr3_nt
.,.,TRBV7-7,TRBJ2-5,CASSPDRIQETQYF,TGTGCTAGCAGCCCCGACAGAATCCAAGAGACCCAGTACTTC
.,.,TRBV7-9,TRBJ1-5,CASSRTETNQPQHF,TGTGCCAGCAGCCGGACAGAAACTAATCAGCCCCAGCATTTT
TRBD2,.,TRBV15,TRBJ2-1,CATSRAEGSGRGEQFF,TGTGCCACCAGCAGAGCCGAGGGTAGCGGGAGAGGTGAGCAGTTCTTC
.,.,TRBV4-2,TRBJ1-2,CASSVPGANYGYTF,TGTGCCAGCAGCGTACCAGGGGCTAACTATGGCTACACCTTC
TRBD2,.,TRBV13,TRBJ2-4,CASSLTSGNIQYF,TGTGCCAGCAGCTTAACTAGCGGAAACATTCAGTACTTC
TRBD1,.,TRBV19,TRBJ2-3,CASSLRTGVRDTQYF,TGTGCCAGTAGTCTGAGGACAGGGGTGAGAGATACGCAGTATTTT
.,.,TRBV5-1,TRBJ2-5,CASSLVTGGGETQYF,TGCGCCAGCAGCTTGGTGACAGGTGGGGGAGAGACCCAGTACTTC
.,.,TRBV19,TRBJ2-1,CASCAGEIINEQFF,TGTGCCAGTTGCGCAGGGGAGATTATCAATGAGCAGTTCTTC
TRBD2,.,TRBV5-1,TRBJ2-7,CASSLAGGETYEQYF,TGCGCCAGCAGCTTGGCCGGGGGGGAAACCTACGAGCAGTACTTC
TRBD1,.,TRBV2,TRBJ2-2,CASSGQGGTGELFF,TGTGCCAGCAGCGGACAGGGCGGAACCGGGGAGCTGTTTTTT
.,.,TRBV5-8,TRBJ1-2,CASSQAGFDYGYTF,TGCGCCAGCAGCCAAGCGGGGTTCGACTATGGCTACACCTTC
TRBD2,.,TRBV4-1,TRBJ2-1,CASSQEGGTSYNEQFF,TGCGCCAGCAGCCAAGAGGGTGGGACTAGCTACAATGAGCAGTTCTTC
.,.,TRBV7-2,TRBJ1-2,CASPWGPGGLYGYTF,TGTGCCAGCCCTTGGGGTCCCGGGGGTTTATATGGCTACACCTTC
.,.,TRBV5-4,TRBJ2-7,CASSSQYEQYF,TGTGCCAGCAGCTCTCAATACGAGCAGTACTTC
.,once,TRBV6-5,TRBJ2-1,CASSLLMDNEQFF,TGTGCCAGCAGCTTACTTATGGACAATGAGCAGTTCTTC